This TCR beta chain was sequenced for a study of T cells after somatic rescue of genetic block. Clones were sequenced by immunoSEQ multiplex PCR, and TCRdb holds only the in-frame ones, with some missing. The table has 80,000 to 90,000 clones, more than 80% seen once. This clone showed up just a few times. Per germline, CDR1 LGHNA and CDR2 YNFKEQ. V lost 0 bases, J lost 5 bases, and 13 bases lay in between. The CDR3 has 15 residues. Source material: peripheral blood mononuclear cells (PBMCs). V and J are TRBV4-2 and TRBJ2-5, with D maybe TRBD2 (5 bases). The clonotype comes from a woman between 18 and 29 years old. The CDR3 DNA is TGTGCCAGCAGCCAAGAGTTGGGCGGCGGGGAGACCCAGTACTTC. Amino acid sequence: CASSQELGGGETQYF.